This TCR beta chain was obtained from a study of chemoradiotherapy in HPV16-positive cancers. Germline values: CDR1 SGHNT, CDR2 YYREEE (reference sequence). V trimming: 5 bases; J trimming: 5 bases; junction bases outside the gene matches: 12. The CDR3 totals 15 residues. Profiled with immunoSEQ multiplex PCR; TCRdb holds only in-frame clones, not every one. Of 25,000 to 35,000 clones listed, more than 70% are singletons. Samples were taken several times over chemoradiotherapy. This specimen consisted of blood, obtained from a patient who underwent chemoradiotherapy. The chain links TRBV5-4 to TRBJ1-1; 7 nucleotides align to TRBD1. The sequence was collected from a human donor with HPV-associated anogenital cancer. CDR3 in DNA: TGTGCCAGCAGACGACAGGGCGCCTTGTGGACTGAAGCTTTCTTT. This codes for CASRRQGALWTEAFF.